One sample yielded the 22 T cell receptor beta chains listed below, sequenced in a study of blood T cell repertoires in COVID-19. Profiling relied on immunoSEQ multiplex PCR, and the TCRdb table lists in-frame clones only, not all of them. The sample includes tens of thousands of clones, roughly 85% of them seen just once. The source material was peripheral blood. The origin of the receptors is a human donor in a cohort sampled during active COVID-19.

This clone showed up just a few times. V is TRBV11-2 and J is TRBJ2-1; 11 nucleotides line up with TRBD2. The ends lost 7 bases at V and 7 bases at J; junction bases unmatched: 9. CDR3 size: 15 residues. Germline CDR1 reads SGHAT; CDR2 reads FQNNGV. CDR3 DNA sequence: TGTGCCAGCACCCTAACTAGCGGGAGCGTTAATGAGCAGTTCTTC. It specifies CASTLTSGSVNEQFF.

The CDR3 DNA reads TGTGCCAGTAGTATAACAGGCTCAACCTACAATGAGCAGTTCTTC. This sequence encodes CASSITGSTYNEQFF. V usage is TRBV19 and J usage is TRBJ2-1; maybe TRBD1 (5 bases). Deletions cut 2 bases from V and 2 bases from J, with 10 bases between. The CDR3 is 15 residues long. Germline lookup yields CDR1 LNHDA and CDR2 SQIVND (reference sequence).

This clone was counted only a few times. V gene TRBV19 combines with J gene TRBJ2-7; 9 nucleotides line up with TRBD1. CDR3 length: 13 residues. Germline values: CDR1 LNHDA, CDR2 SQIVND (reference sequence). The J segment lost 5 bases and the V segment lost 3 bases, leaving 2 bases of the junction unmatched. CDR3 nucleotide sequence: TGTGCCAGTAGTATGGGACAGGGTAACGAGCAGTACTTC. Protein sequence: CASSMGQGNEQYF. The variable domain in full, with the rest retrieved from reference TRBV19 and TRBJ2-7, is DGGITQSPKYLFRKEGQNVTLSCEQNLNHDAMYWYRQDPGQGLRLIYYSQIVNDFQKGDIAEGYSVSREKKESFPLTVTSAQKNPTAFYLCASSMGQGNEQYFGPGTRLTVT.

CDR3 in amino acids: CASIYGGRDTQYF. CDR3 nucleotide sequence: TGTGCCAGCATTTATGGCGGGAGGGATACGCAGTATTTT. The chain uses TRBV2 and TRBJ2-3, with 8 bases aligning to TRBD2. CDR1 and CDR2 (germline): SNHLY, FYNNEI. With V trimmed by 7 bases and J by 6 bases, 6 bases remained unmatched. The CDR3 spans 13 residues.

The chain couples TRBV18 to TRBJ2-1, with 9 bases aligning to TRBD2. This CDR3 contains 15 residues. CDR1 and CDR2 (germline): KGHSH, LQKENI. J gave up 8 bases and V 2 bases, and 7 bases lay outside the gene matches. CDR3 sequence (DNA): TGTGCCAGCTCACCAATGCCTAGCGGGAACCATGAGCAGTTCTTC. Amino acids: CASSPMPSGNHEQFF.

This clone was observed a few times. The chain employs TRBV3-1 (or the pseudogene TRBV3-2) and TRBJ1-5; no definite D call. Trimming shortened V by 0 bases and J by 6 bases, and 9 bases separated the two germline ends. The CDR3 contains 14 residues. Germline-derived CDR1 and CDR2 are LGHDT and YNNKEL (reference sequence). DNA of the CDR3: TGTGCCAGCAGCCAAGATCTTGGCACTCAGCCCCAGCATTTT. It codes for CASSQDLGTQPQHF.

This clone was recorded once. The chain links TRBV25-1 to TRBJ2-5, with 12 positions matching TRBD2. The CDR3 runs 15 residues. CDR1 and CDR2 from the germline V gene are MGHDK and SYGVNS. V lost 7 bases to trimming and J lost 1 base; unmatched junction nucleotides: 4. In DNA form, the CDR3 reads TGTGCCAGCATGAAACTAGCGGGAGGCCAAGAGACCCAGTACTTC. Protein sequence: CASMKLAGGQETQYF.

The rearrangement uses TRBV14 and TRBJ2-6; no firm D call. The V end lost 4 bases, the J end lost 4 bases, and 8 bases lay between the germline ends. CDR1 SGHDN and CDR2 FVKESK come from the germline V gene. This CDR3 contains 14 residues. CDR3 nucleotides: TGTGCCAGCAGCCTGCAGGCCGGGGCCAACGTCCTGACTTTC. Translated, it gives CASSLQAGANVLTF.

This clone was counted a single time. The CDR3 here is CASSVGGLAGPRNIQYF. CDR3 nucleotide sequence: TGTGCCAGCAGCGTAGGGGGCCTAGCGGGACCTAGAAACATTCAGTACTTC. The rearrangement joins TRBV9 to TRBJ2-4; 9 bases are a match to TRBD2. Germline lookup yields CDR1 SGDLS and CDR2 YYNGEE. CDR3 length: 17 amino acids. Trimming at V came to 0 bases and at J to 6 bases, leaving 10 bases not matched to a gene.

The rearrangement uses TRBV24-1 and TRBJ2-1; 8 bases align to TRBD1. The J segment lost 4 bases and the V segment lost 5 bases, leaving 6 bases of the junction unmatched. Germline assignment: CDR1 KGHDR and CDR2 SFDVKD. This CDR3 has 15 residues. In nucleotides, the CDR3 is TGTGCCACCAGTGGCCCCGGGACAGGATACAATGAGCAGTTCTTC. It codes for CATSGPGTGYNEQFF.

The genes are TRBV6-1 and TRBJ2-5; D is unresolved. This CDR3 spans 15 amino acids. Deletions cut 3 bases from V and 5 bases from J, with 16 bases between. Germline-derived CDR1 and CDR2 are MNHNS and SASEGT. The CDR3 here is CASSDLGRKAETQYF. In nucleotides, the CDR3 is TGTGCCAGCAGTGACCTGGGCAGAAAGGCGGAGACCCAGTACTTC.

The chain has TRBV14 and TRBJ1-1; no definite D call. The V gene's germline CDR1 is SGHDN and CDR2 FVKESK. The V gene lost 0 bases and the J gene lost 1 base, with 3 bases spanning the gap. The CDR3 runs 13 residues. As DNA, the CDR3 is TGTGCCAGCAGCCAAGACCAGAACACTGAAGCTTTCTTT. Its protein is CASSQDQNTEAFF.

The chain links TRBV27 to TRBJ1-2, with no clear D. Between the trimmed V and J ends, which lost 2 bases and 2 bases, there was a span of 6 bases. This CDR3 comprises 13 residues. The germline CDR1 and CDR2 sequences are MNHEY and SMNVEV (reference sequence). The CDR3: CASSLQKNYGYTF. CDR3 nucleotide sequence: TGTGCCAGCAGTTTACAGAAGAACTATGGCTACACCTTC.

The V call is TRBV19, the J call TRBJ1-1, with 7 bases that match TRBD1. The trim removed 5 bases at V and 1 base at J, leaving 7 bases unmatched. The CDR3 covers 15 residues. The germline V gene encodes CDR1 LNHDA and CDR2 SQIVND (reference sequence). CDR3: CASSFRDRWNTEAFF. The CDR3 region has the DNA TGTGCCAGTAGTTTCCGGGACAGATGGAACACTGAAGCTTTCTTT.

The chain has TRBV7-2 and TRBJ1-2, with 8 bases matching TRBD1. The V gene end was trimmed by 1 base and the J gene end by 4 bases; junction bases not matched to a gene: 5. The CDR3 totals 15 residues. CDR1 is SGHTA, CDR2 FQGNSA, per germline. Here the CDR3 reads CASSLDPGGAYGYTF. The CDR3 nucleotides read TGTGCCAGCAGCTTAGATCCAGGGGGCGCCTATGGCTACACCTTC.

CDR3 DNA: TGCGCCAGCAGCCCCCGGGACTGGACCGATGAAAAACTGTTTTTT. Protein product: CASSPRDWTDEKLFF. This sequence joins TRBV4-3 and TRBJ1-4, with a tentative D call TRBD1 (5 bases). Between the trimmed V and J ends, which lost 4 bases and 6 bases, there was a span of 15 bases. The CDR3 has 15 amino acids. CDR1 is LGHNA, CDR2 YSLEER, per germline.

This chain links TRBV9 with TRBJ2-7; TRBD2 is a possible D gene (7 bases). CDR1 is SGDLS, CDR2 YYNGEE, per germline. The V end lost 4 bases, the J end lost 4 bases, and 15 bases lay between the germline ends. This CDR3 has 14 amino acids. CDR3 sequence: CASSTGGSEYEQYF. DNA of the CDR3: TGTGCCAGCAGCACGGGGGGCTCTGAGTACGAGCAGTACTTC.

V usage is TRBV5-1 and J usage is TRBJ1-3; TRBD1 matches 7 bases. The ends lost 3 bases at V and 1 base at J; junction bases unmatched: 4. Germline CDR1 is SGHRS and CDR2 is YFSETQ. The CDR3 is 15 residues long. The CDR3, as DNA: TGCGCCAGCAGCTCCGACAGGGCATCTGGAAACACCATATATTTT. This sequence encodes CASSSDRASGNTIYF.

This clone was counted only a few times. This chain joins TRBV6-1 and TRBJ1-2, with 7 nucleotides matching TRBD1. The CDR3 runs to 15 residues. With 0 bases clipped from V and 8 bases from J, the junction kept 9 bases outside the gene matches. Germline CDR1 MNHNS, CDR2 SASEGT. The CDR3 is CASSEADRILLGYTF. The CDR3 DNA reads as TGTGCCAGCAGTGAAGCGGACAGGATCCTCTTGGGCTACACCTTC.

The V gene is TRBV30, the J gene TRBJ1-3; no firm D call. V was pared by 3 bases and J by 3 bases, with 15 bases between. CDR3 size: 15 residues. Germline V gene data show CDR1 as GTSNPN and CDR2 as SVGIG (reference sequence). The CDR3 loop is CAWRTPRAIGNTIYF. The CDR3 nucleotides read TGTGCCTGGAGGACCCCGCGGGCAATTGGAAACACCATATATTTT.

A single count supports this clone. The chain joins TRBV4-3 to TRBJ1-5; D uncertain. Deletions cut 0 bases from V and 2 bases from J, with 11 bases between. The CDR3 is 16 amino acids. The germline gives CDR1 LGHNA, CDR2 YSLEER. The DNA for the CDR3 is TGCGCCAGCAGCCAAGATCGCGGGCTCGGCAATCAGCCCCAGCATTTT. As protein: CASSQDRGLGNQPQHF.

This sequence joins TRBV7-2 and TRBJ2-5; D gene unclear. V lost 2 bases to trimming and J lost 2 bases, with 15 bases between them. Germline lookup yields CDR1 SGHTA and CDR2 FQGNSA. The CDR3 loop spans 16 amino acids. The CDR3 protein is CASSLSGLSAQETQYF. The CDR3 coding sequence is TGTGCCAGCAGCTTATCAGGTCTGTCCGCACAAGAGACCCAGTACTTC. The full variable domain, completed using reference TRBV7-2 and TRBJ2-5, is GAGVSQSPSNKVTEKGKDVELRCDPISGHTALYWYRQSLGQGLEFLIYFQGNSAPDKSGLPSDRFSAERTGGSVSTLTIQRTQQEDSAVYLCASSLSGLSAQETQYFGPGTRLLVL.